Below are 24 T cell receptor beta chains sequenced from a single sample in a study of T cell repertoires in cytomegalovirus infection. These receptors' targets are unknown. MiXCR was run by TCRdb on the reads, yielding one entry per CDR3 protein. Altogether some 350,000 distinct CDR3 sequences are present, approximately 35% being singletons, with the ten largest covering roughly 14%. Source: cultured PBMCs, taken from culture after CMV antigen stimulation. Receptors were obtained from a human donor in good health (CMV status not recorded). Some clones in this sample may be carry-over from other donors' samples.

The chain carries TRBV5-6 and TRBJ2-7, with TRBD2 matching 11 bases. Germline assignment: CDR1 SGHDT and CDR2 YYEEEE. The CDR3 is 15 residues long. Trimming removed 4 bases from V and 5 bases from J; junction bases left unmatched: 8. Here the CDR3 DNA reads TGTGCCAGCAGCCGATATAGCGGGAGGGCCGACGAGCAGTACTTC. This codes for CASSRYSGRADEQYF.

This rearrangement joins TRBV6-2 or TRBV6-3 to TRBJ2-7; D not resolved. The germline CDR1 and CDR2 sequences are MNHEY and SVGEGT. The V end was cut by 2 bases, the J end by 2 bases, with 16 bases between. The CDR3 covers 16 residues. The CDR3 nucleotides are TGTGCCAGCAGTTACGAGTCCCCAGCCCCTACCTACGAGCAGTACTTC. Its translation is CASSYESPAPTYEQYF.

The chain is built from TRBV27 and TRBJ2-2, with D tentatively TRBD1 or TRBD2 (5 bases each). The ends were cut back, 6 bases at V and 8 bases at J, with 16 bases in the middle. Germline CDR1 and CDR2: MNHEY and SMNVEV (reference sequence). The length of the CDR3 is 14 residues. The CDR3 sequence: CASSPGPFLGELFF. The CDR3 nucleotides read TGTGCCAGCAGCCCGGGACCCTTCTTGGGGGAGCTGTTTTTT.

The CDR3 region is CASSERYGYTF. In nucleotides, the CDR3 is TGTGCCAGCAGTGAACGCTATGGCTACACCTTC. J is TRBJ1-2 and V is TRBV2; D gene unclear. Germline CDR1 and CDR2: SNHLY and FYNNEI. The CDR3 runs to 11 residues. V lost 2 bases and J 4 bases, leaving 2 bases between the germline ends.

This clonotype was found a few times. The chain's CDR3 is CASSQRTLANTIYF. In DNA, the CDR3 is TGTGCCAGCAGTCAACGGACCTTGGCAAACACCATATATTTT. The chain recombines TRBV28 with TRBJ1-3; no reliable D call. Trimming took off 5 bases at V and 6 bases at J, with 14 bases between the two ends. Germline CDR1 and CDR2: MDHEN and SYDVKM. The CDR3 sequence is 14 residues long.

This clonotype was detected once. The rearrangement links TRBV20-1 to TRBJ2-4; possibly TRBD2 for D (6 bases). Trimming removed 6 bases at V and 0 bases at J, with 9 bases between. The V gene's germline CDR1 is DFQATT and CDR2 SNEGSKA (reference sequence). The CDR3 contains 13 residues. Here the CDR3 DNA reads TGCAGTGCCCTAGCGTTAGCCAAAAACATTCAGTACTTC. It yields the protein CSALALAKNIQYF.

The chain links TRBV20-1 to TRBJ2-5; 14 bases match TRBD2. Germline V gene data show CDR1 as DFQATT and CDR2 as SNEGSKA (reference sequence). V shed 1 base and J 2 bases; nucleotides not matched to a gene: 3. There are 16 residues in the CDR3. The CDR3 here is CSARGGTSGGQETQYF. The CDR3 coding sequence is TGCAGTGCTAGAGGGGGGACTAGCGGGGGACAAGAGACCCAGTACTTC.

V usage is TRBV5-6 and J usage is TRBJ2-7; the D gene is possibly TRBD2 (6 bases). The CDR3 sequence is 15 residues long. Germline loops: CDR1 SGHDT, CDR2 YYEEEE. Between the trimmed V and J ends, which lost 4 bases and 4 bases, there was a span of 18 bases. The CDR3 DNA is TGTGCCAGCAGCCCGAGTCCTAGTGGGGGGTACGAGCAGTACTTC. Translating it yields CASSPSPSGGYEQYF. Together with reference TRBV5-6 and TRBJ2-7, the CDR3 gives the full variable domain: DAGVTQSPTHLIKTRGQQVTLRCSPKSGHDTVSWYQQALGQGPQFIFQYYEEEERQRGNFPDRFSGHQFPNYSSELNVNALLLGDSALYLCASSPSPSGGYEQYFGPGTRLTVT.

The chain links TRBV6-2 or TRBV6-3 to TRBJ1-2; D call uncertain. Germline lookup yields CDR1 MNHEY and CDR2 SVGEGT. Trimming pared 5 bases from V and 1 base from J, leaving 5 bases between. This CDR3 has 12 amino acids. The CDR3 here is CASSKLNYGYTF. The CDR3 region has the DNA TGTGCCAGCAGTAAGCTTAACTATGGCTACACCTTC.

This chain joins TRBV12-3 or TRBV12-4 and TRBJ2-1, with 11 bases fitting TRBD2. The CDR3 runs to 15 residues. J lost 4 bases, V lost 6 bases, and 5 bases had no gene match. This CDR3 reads CASSRRLAGYNEQFF. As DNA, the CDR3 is TGTGCCAGCAGCCGCCGACTAGCGGGGTACAATGAGCAGTTCTTC.

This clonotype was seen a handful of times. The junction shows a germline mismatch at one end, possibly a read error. CDR3 residues: CASSVRDQETQYF. In DNA, the CDR3 is TGTGCCAGCAGCGTTAGGGACCAGGAGACCCAGTACTTC. The V call is TRBV7-2, the J call TRBJ2-5; D possibly matches TRBD1 or TRBD2 (5 bases each). The germline gives CDR1 SGHTA, CDR2 FQGNSA. The CDR3 consists of 13 residues.

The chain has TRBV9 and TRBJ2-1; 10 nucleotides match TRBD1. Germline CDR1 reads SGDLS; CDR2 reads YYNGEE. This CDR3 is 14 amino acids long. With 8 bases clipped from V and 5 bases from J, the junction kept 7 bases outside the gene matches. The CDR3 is CASCSGQGNNEQFF. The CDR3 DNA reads TGTGCCAGTTGCTCGGGACAGGGGAACAATGAGCAGTTCTTC.

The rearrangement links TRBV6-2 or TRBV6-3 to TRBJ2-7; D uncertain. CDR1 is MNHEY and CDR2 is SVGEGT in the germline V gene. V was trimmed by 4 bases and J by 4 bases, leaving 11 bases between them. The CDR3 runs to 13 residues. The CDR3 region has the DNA TGTGCCAGCAGTTTGAAGGATCTATACGAGCAGTACTTC. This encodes CASSLKDLYEQYF.

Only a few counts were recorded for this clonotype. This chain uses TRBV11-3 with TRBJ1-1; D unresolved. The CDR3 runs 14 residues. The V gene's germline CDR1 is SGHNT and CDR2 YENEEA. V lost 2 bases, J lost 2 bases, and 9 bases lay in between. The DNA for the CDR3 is TGTGCCAGCAGCTTATTAAAGGGCAACACTGAAGCTTTCTTT. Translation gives CASSLLKGNTEAFF.

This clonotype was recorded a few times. The CDR3 region is CASSSIGTINQPQHF. CDR3 in DNA: TGTGCCAGCAGCTCAATTGGGACAATCAATCAGCCCCAGCATTTT. This chain connects TRBV5-5 to TRBJ1-5; tentative D call: TRBD1 (6 bases). The ends were cut back, 3 bases at V and 3 bases at J, with 13 bases in the middle. CDR3 length: 15 amino acids. The V gene's germline CDR1 is SGHKS and CDR2 YYEKEE (reference sequence).

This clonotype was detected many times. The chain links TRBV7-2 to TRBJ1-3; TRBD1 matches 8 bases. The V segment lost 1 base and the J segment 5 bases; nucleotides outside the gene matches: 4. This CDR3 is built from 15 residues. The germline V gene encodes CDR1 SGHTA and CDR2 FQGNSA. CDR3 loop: CASSLEAGGRNTIYF. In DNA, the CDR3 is TGTGCCAGCAGCTTAGAAGCAGGGGGCAGAAACACCATATATTTT.

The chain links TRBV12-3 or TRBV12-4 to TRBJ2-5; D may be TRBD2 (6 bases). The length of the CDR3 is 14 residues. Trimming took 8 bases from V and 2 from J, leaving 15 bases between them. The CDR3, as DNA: TGTGCCAGCCGTCGGAGGGGCAGGCAAGAGACCCAGTACTTC. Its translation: CASRRRGRQETQYF.

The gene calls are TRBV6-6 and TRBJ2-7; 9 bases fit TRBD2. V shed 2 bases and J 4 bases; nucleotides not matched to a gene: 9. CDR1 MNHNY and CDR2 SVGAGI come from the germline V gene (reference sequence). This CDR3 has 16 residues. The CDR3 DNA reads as TGTGCCAGCAGTTACCAACGGCGGGAGGGAAGTTACGAGCAGTACGTC. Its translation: CASSYQRREGSYEQYV.

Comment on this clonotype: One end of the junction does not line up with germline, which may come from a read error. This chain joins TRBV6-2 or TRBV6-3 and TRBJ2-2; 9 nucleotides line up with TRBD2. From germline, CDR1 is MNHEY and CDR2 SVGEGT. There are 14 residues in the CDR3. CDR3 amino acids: CASMLAGDAGGLFF. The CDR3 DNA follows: TGTGCCAGCATGTTAGCGGGAGATGCCGGGGGGCTGTTTTTT.

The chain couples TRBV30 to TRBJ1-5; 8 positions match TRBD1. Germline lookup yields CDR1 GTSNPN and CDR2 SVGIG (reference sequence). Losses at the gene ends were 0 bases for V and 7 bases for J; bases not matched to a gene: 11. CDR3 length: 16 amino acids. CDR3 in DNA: TGTGCCTGGAGTGTACGTTTGGGACAGGATGGCCAGCCCCAGCATTTT. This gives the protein CAWSVRLGQDGQPQHF.

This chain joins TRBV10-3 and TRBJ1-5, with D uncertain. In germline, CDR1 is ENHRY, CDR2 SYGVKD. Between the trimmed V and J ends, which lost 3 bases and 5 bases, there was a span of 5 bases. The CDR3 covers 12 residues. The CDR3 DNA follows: TGTGCCATCAGTGAAGGGTATCAGCCCCAGCATTTT. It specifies CAISEGYQPQHF.

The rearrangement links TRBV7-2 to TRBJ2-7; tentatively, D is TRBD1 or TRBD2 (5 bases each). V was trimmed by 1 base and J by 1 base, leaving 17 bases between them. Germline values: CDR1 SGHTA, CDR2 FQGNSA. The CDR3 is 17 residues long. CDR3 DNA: TGTGCCAGCAGCTTAGGCTACCCCGGGACCTTTTCCTACGAGCAGTACGTC. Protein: CASSLGYPGTFSYEQYV.

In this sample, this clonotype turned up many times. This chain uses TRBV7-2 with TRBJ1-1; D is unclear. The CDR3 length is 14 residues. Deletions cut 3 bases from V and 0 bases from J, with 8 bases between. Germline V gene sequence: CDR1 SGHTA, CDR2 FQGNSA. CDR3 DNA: TGTGCCAGCAGCTTGGGTGGCATGAACACTGAAGCTTTCTTT. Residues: CASSLGGMNTEAFF.

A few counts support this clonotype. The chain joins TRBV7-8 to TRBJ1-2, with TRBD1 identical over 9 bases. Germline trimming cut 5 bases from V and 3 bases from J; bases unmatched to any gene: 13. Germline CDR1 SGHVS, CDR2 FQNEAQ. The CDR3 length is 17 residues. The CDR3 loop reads CASSHPGGDRVDYGYTF. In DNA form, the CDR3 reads TGTGCCAGCAGCCACCCAGGGGGGGACAGGGTCGACTATGGCTACACCTTC.